Each of the 6 T cell receptor beta chains below was sequenced from the same sample in a study of cytomegalovirus exposure and HLA in healthy donors. PCR used 60 Vbeta primers and 13 Jbeta primers. Sequencing used immunoSEQ multiplex PCR; TCRdb keeps in-frame clones, though not all of them. The sample comprises 80,000 or so clones, about 9.5% of which are singletons, and roughly 22% rests with the top ten. Sequenced input: PBMCs. The receptors shown here come from a man aged 60-69 years in good health and CMV-seropositive.

The chain couples TRBV5-4 to TRBJ2-7, with 9 bases lining up with TRBD2. This CDR3 has 16 amino acids. Germline CDR1 and CDR2: SGHNT and YYREEE (reference sequence). Trimming cost V 2 bases and J 1 base; bases outside gene matches: 7. The CDR3 is CASSFPAGGGSYEQYF. As DNA, the CDR3 is TGTGCCAGCAGCTTCCCAGCGGGAGGCGGATCCTACGAGCAGTACTTC. The entire variable domain, with the rest obtained from reference TRBV5-4 and TRBJ2-7, is as follows: ETGVTQSPTHLIKTRGQQVTLRCSSQSGHNTVSWYQQALGQGPQFIFQYYREEENGRGNFPPRFSGLQFPNYSSELNVNALELDDSALYLCASSFPAGGGSYEQYFGPGTRLTVT.

This clone has only a few counts. CDR3 loop: CASIKGVAAVNEKLFF. Here the CDR3 DNA reads TGTGCCAGTATTAAAGGTGTGGCGGCGGTTAATGAAAAACTGTTTTTT. The rearrangement links TRBV19 to TRBJ1-4, with D unclear. Germline CDR1 is LNHDA and CDR2 is SQIVND (reference sequence). V was clipped by 7 bases and J by 4 bases, with 19 bases between them. The CDR3 loop spans 16 amino acids.

V usage is TRBV6-5 and J usage is TRBJ2-5; 10 bases are a match to TRBD2. The germline CDR1 and CDR2 sequences are MNHEY and SVGAGI. Unmatched junction bases numbered 7, after V lost 5 bases and J lost 4 bases. The CDR3 loop spans 15 amino acids. DNA of the CDR3: TGTGCCAGCAGTCGGCTAGCGGGAGCGGCAGAGACCCAGTACTTC. It codes for CASSRLAGAAETQYF.

This clone showed up just a few times. V gene TRBV6-6 combines with J gene TRBJ1-3; 7 nucleotides agree with TRBD1. CDR1 is MNHNY and CDR2 is SVGAGI in the germline V gene (reference sequence). CDR3 length: 15 residues. V was pared by 6 bases and J by 4 bases, with 9 bases of the junction left unmatched. This chain's CDR3 is CASSGGDRVGNTIYF. The CDR3 region has the DNA TGTGCCAGCAGCGGGGGAGACAGGGTCGGAAACACCATATATTTT.

This clone was detected a few times. The rearrangement links TRBV5-4 to TRBJ2-2, with 10 bases that match TRBD1. With V trimmed by 4 bases and J by 0 bases, 3 bases remained unmatched. Germline loops: CDR1 SGHNT, CDR2 YYREEE (reference sequence). This CDR3 has 16 residues. The CDR3 coding sequence is TGTGCCAGCAGCCCGGGACAGGGGTCGAACACCGGGGAGCTGTTTTTT. Translated, it gives CASSPGQGSNTGELFF.

This clone was found a few times. The chain couples TRBV27 to TRBJ1-2; D gene uncertain. The CDR3 loop spans 13 amino acids. Germline loops: CDR1 MNHEY, CDR2 SMNVEV (reference sequence). V shed 5 bases and J shed 4 bases, with 11 bases lying between them. CDR3 in amino acids: CASSLTRGYGYTF. The CDR3 nucleotides read TGTGCCAGCAGTCTAACCAGAGGCTATGGCTACACCTTC.